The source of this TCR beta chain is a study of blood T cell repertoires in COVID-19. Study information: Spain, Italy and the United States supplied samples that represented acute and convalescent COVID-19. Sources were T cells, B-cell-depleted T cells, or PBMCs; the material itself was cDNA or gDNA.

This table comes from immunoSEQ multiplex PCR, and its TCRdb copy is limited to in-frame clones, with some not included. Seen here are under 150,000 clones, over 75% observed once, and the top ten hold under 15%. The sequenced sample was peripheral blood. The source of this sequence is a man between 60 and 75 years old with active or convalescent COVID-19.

CDR3 in amino acids: CASSALAGAAYNEQFF. Written as DNA, the CDR3 is TGTGCCAGTAGTGCCCTAGCGGGAGCTGCCTACAATGAGCAGTTCTTC. The chain links TRBV19 to TRBJ2-1, with 10 bases that match TRBD2. After removal of 5 bases from V and 2 bases from J, the junction contained 6 bases not matched to a gene. CDR3 length equals 16 residues. The germline CDR1 and CDR2 sequences are LNHDA and SQIVND (reference sequence). The full variable domain, rest sourced from reference TRBV19 and TRBJ2-1, is DGGITQSPKYLFRKEGQNVTLSCEQNLNHDAMYWYRQDPGQGLRLIYYSQIVNDFQKGDIAEGYSVSREKKESFPLTVTSAQKNPTAFYLCASSALAGAAYNEQFFGPGTRLTVL.